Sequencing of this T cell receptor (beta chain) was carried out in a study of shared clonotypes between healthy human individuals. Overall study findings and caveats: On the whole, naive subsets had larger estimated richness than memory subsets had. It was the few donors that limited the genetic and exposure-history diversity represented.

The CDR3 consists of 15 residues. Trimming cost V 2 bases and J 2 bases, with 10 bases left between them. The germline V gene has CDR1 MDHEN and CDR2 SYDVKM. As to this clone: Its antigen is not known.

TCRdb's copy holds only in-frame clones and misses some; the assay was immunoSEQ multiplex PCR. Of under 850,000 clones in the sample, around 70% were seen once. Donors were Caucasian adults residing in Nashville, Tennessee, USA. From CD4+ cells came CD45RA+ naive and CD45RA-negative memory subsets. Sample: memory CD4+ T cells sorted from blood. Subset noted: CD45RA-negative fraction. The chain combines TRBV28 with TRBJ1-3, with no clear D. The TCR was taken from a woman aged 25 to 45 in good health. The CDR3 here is CASSLGLSAGNTIYF. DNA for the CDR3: TGTGCCAGCAGTTTAGGCCTGAGCGCTGGAAACACCATATATTTT. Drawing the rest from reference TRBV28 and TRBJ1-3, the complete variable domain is DVKVTQSSRYLVKRTGEKVFLECVQDMDHENMFWYRQDPGLGLRLIYFSYDVKMKEKGDIPEGYSVSREKKERFSLILESASTNQTSMYLCASSLGLSAGNTIYFGEGSWLTVV.